Each of the 24 T cell receptor beta chains below was sequenced from the same sample in a study of T cell responses to AZD1222 COVID-19 vaccine. Using immunoSEQ multiplex PCR, the repertoire was profiled, and TCRdb retains in-frame clones only, with some absent. The sample has about 130,000 clones; 93% are singletons. Here the sequenced sample was peripheral blood, taken on day 0 of AZD1222 vaccination. These receptors all stem from an adult in good health.

J is TRBJ2-7 and V is TRBV5-1; 11 bases line up with TRBD2. Unmatched junction bases numbered 12, after V lost 4 bases and J lost 3 bases. Germline-derived CDR1 and CDR2 are SGHRS and YFSETQ. CDR3 length: 17 residues. The CDR3 is CASSPGRSGTSGYEQYF. CDR3 DNA: TGCGCCAGCAGCCCGGGGCGGTCCGGGACTAGCGGCTACGAGCAGTACTTC. The variable domain in full, with the rest retrieved from reference TRBV5-1 and TRBJ2-7, is KAGVTQTPRYLIKTRGQQVTLSCSPISGHRSVSWYQQTPGQGLQFLFEYFSETQRNKGNFPGRFSGRQFSNSRSEMNVSTLELGDSALYLCASSPGRSGTSGYEQYFGPGTRLTVT.

This chain links TRBV27 with TRBJ2-3; perhaps D is TRBD1 or TRBD2 (5 bases each). The CDR3 totals 14 residues. Trimming stripped 7 bases from V and 4 bases from J, with 15 bases between. Germline lookup yields CDR1 MNHEY and CDR2 SMNVEV (reference sequence). The CDR3 nucleotides read TGTGCCAGCAAATGGGGGTCCGGATCAGATACGCAGTATTTT. This codes for CASKWGSGSDTQYF.

This chain connects TRBV6-2 or TRBV6-3 to TRBJ1-5, with 7 positions matching TRBD1. CDR1 and CDR2 from the germline V gene are MNHEY and SVGEGT. This CDR3 has 16 residues. With 2 bases clipped from V and 3 bases from J, the junction kept 7 bases outside the gene matches. The CDR3 protein is CASSYRGQLNNQPQHF. CDR3 sequence (DNA): TGTGCCAGCAGTTACAGGGGACAGCTAAACAATCAGCCCCAGCATTTT.

The chain employs TRBV3-1 (or the pseudogene TRBV3-2) and TRBJ1-4, with 9 bases that match TRBD1. Trimming cost V 1 base and J 6 bases; bases outside gene matches: 3. Germline V gene lookup returns CDR1 LGHDT and CDR2 YNNKEL (reference sequence). The CDR3 sequence is 15 residues long. DNA for the CDR3: TGTGCCAGCAGCCAAGTAGGACAGGGGTATGAAAAACTGTTTTTT. Protein sequence: CASSQVGQGYEKLFF.

The chain employs TRBV6-5 and TRBJ1-5; 7 bases are shared with TRBD1. The ends lost 7 bases at V and 5 bases at J; junction bases unmatched: 8. CDR3 length: 14 amino acids. Germline V lookup: CDR1 MNHEY, CDR2 SVGAGI. The CDR3 region is CASIRDSVDQPQHF. The CDR3, as DNA: TGTGCCAGCATACGGGACAGTGTGGATCAGCCCCAGCATTTT.

The chain is built from TRBV7-9 and TRBJ2-5; D not certain. Between the trimmed V and J ends, which lost 5 bases and 2 bases, there was a span of 12 bases. The germline CDR1 and CDR2 sequences are SEHNR and FQNEAQ (reference sequence). The CDR3 is 14 residues long. The CDR3, as DNA: TGTGCCAGCAGCCCCTCGGACGGTCAAGAGACCCAGTACTTC. Translation gives CASSPSDGQETQYF.

The V call is TRBV6-5, the J call TRBJ2-7; D is possibly TRBD2 (6 bases). The germline V gene encodes CDR1 MNHEY and CDR2 SVGAGI. The CDR3 is 15 residues long. Trimming pared 5 bases from V and 0 bases from J, leaving 14 bases between. For the CDR3, the DNA is TGTGCCAGCAGTCCGGACTATTTGAGCTCCTACGAGCAGTACTTC. Its translation is CASSPDYLSSYEQYF.

This rearrangement joins TRBV15 to TRBJ2-2, with D hard to call. The CDR3 covers 15 residues. Germline V gene lookup returns CDR1 LNHNV and CDR2 YYDKDF (reference sequence). Trimming pared 2 bases from V and 2 bases from J, leaving 9 bases between. CDR3 nucleotides: TGTGCCACCAGCAGAAGAGGTGTTAACACCGGGGAGCTGTTTTTT. As protein: CATSRRGVNTGELFF.

This chain connects TRBV7-9 to TRBJ1-5; D gene unclear. From germline, CDR1 is SEHNR and CDR2 FQNEAQ (reference sequence). This CDR3 is built from 14 residues. V lost 4 bases and J lost 4, with 11 bases in between. CDR3 DNA: TGTGCCAGCAGCTCCCCCTCGGCAAATCAGCCCCAGCATTTT. This codes for CASSSPSANQPQHF.

J is TRBJ1-1 and V is TRBV10-2, with D unresolved. The ends were cut back, 6 bases at V and 1 base at J, with 6 bases in the middle. Germline lookup yields CDR1 WSHSY and CDR2 SAAADI. The CDR3 consists of 12 residues. This chain's CDR3 is CASRDGNTEAFF. The CDR3 DNA follows: TGCGCCAGCAGAGACGGGAACACTGAAGCTTTCTTT.

The chain employs TRBV9 and TRBJ1-4; 9 positions match TRBD1. CDR3 length: 14 amino acids. V lost 2 bases and J lost 7; bases outside the gene matches: 3. CDR1 is SGDLS, CDR2 YYNGEE, per germline. The chain's CDR3 is CASSVRQGGEKLFF. The DNA of the CDR3 is TGTGCCAGCAGCGTCCGACAGGGGGGTGAAAAACTGTTTTTT.

A single count supports this clone. The rearrangement joins TRBV3-1 (or the pseudogene TRBV3-2) to TRBJ1-3; D remains ambiguous. The CDR3 has 15 residues. V lost 4 bases to trimming and J lost 0 bases, with 10 bases between them. The germline CDR1 and CDR2 sequences are LGHDT and YNNKEL (reference sequence). CDR3 DNA: TGTGCCAGCAGCCCAGTTATGGACTCTGGAAACACCATATATTTT. Its translation: CASSPVMDSGNTIYF.

V gene TRBV11-2 combines with J gene TRBJ1-2, with 8 nucleotides matching TRBD1. Germline V gives CDR1 SGHAT, CDR2 FQNNGV. The CDR3 runs 15 residues. The ends lost 6 bases at V and 8 bases at J; junction bases unmatched: 14. This CDR3 is CASRGRTGSSAGYTF. As DNA, the CDR3 is TGTGCCAGCAGGGGTCGGACAGGGTCATCGGCGGGCTACACCTTC.

The genes are TRBV2 and TRBJ1-5; D is uncertain. V lost 5 bases and J lost 6, with 11 bases in between. The CDR3 spans 13 residues. Germline-derived CDR1 and CDR2 are SNHLY and FYNNEI. The CDR3 nucleotides read TGTGCCAGCAGTAGCGGGTCCTCTCAGCCCCAGCATTTT. Its protein product is CASSSGSSQPQHF.

The chain has TRBV5-4 and TRBJ2-5; D is undetermined. This CDR3 is built from 13 residues. V lost 4 bases, J lost 5 bases, and 12 bases lay in between. CDR1 is SGHNT, CDR2 YYREEE, per germline (reference sequence). CDR3 in DNA: TGTGCCAGCAGCGACCCCCCGAGGGAGACCCAGTACTTC. Its translation is CASSDPPRETQYF.

V and J are TRBV6-1 and TRBJ1-5; 12 positions match TRBD1. The germline V gene has CDR1 MNHNS and CDR2 SASEGT. The V segment lost 3 bases and the J segment 6 bases; nucleotides outside the gene matches: 3. This CDR3 is built from 15 residues. The CDR3 region is CASSDGTGGGQPQHF. In DNA, the CDR3 is TGTGCCAGCAGTGACGGGACAGGGGGCGGTCAGCCCCAGCATTTT.

The chain joins TRBV4-1 to TRBJ1-2, with D perhaps TRBD1 (5 bases). CDR1 and CDR2 (germline): MGHRA, YSYEKL. CDR3 length: 13 residues. Trimming pared 2 bases from V and 8 bases from J, leaving 12 bases between. The DNA for the CDR3 is TGCGCCAGCAGCCAACTGGACACTGGCGGCTACACCTTC. Amino acid sequence: CASSQLDTGGYTF.

The chain has TRBV5-1 and TRBJ2-7; 12 nucleotides align to TRBD2. Germline loops: CDR1 SGHRS, CDR2 YFSETQ. The J segment lost 6 bases and the V segment lost 0 bases, leaving 4 bases of the junction unmatched. The CDR3 is 15 residues long. The CDR3 loop is CASSLVLAGGGEQYF. The DNA for the CDR3 is TGCGCCAGCAGCTTGGTCCTAGCGGGAGGGGGCGAGCAGTACTTC.

This chain uses TRBV9 with TRBJ2-1, with TRBD1 matching over 8 bases. This CDR3 contains 15 residues. The germline V gene encodes CDR1 SGDLS and CDR2 YYNGEE. With 0 bases clipped from V and 2 bases from J, the junction kept 1 base outside the gene matches. This chain's CDR3 is CASSVGTGPYNEQFF. The CDR3 DNA is TGTGCCAGCAGCGTAGGGACAGGGCCCTACAATGAGCAGTTCTTC.

The CDR3, as DNA: TGTGCCAGCAGCTTGGGGTGGGCAGTCCAAGAGACCCAGTACTTC. It codes for CASSLGWAVQETQYF. The chain is built from TRBV5-6 and TRBJ2-5; D call uncertain. Trimming removed 0 bases at V and 1 base at J, with 10 bases between. The length of the CDR3 is 15 residues. Germline-derived CDR1 and CDR2 are SGHDT and YYEEEE.

V usage is TRBV9 and J usage is TRBJ1-3; D is undetermined. Between the trimmed V and J ends, which lost 2 bases and 1 base, there was a span of 16 bases. The length of the CDR3 is 17 residues. CDR1 and CDR2 from the germline V gene are SGDLS and YYNGEE. As DNA, the CDR3 is TGTGCCAGCAGCGTTACCCCGGATGGCAGGTCTGGAAACACCATATATTTT. The encoded protein is CASSVTPDGRSGNTIYF. Filled out from reference TRBV9 and TRBJ1-3, the complete variable domain reads DSGVTQTPKHLITATGQRVTLRCSPRSGDLSVYWYQQSLDQGLQFLIQYYNGEERAKGNILERFSAQQFPDLHSELNLSSLELGDSALYFCASSVTPDGRSGNTIYFGEGSWLTVV.

With regard to this clone: A read error may account for a junction end that differs from germline. The chain is built from TRBV11-2 and TRBJ1-2, with D unclear. The length of the CDR3 is 13 residues. The germline V gene encodes CDR1 SGHAT and CDR2 FQNNGV. DNA of the CDR3: TGTGCCAGCAGCCAGACGGAGTACTACGGCTACACCTTC. Protein product: CASSQTEYYGYTF.

This clone was counted between two and nine times. The chain carries TRBV28 and TRBJ1-5; D might be TRBD1 (5 bases). CDR1 MDHEN and CDR2 SYDVKM come from the germline V gene. Trimming cost V 7 bases and J 2 bases, with 12 bases left between them. This CDR3 spans 14 amino acids. The DNA for the CDR3 is TGTGCCAGCACCCCCCCGGGGCGCAATCAGCCCCAGCATTTT. Translating gives CASTPPGRNQPQHF.

This chain joins TRBV28 and TRBJ2-7, with no clear D. CDR3 size: 16 residues. Trimming took off 3 bases at V and 0 bases at J, with 15 bases between the two ends. Per the germline V gene, CDR1 is MDHEN and CDR2 is SYDVKM. The CDR3 loop is CASSFDSFRASYEQYF. CDR3 DNA sequence: TGTGCCAGCAGTTTTGATTCTTTTCGGGCCTCCTACGAGCAGTACTTC. Drawing the rest from reference TRBV28 and TRBJ2-7, the complete variable domain is DVKVTQSSRYLVKRTGEKVFLECVQDMDHENMFWYRQDPGLGLRLIYFSYDVKMKEKGDIPEGYSVSREKKERFSLILESASTNQTSMYLCASSFDSFRASYEQYFGPGTRLTVT.